The 28 T cell receptor beta chains listed next were all sequenced from one sample in a study of post-analysis software for immune sequencing data (dated by TCRdb to between 2014 and 2017). The antigens these receptors bind are not known. Library preparation used PCR. Sequencing was carried out with an Illumina HiSeq 2500. To reduce PCR and sequencing biases, unique molecular identifiers were built into the TCR beta cDNA libraries. TCRdb redid the processing of the public reads, applying fastp at Q25 and MiXCR, and retained in-frame beta chains. Rows merge per CDR3 protein into single entries with the most common DNA and genes. In this sample the table shows 650,000 to 850,000 distinct CDR3 sequences, under 60% of which occur a single time. 4.9% of the sample goes to the ten largest clones. The full study reports these points: Patients showed significantly higher frequencies than controls for roughly five TRBV segments, among them TRBV5-6, TRBV5-1 and TRBV20-1.

What was sequenced was blood. These receptors were taken from a girl aged 5 to 17 with multiple sclerosis.

The V and J genes are TRBV27 and TRBJ1-4; 8 bases agree with TRBD1. Germline V gene data show CDR1 as MNHEY and CDR2 as SMNVEV (reference sequence). The CDR3 spans 13 residues. Trimming took 7 bases from V and 7 from J; bases not matched to a gene: 5. The CDR3 spells CASKYRGSEKLFF. CDR3 coding DNA: TGTGCCAGCAAATACAGGGGGAGTGAAAAACTGTTTTTT.

In its sample, this clonotype was seen a few times. This chain uses TRBV12-3 or TRBV12-4 with TRBJ1-6; perhaps TRBD1 as D (5 bases). Trimming cost V 3 bases and J 11 bases, with 8 bases left between them. CDR3 length: 12 residues. The CDR3 nucleotides are TGTGCCAGCAGTTTTGGGGCGACACCCCTCCACTTT. Encoded protein: CASSFGATPLHF.

This sequence joins TRBV7-9 and TRBJ2-3; D possibly matches TRBD1 or TRBD2 (5 bases each). The germline gives CDR1 SEHNR, CDR2 FQNEAQ (reference sequence). Trimming pared 7 bases from V and 6 bases from J, leaving 14 bases between. The length of the CDR3 is 13 residues. CDR3 loop: CASIRAPGDTQYF. The CDR3 DNA reads as TGTGCCAGCATCAGGGCCCCGGGGGATACGCAGTATTTT.

Details on this clonotype: Because the CDR3's place on the DNA is in doubt, the DNA is left out and the CDR3 is given as listed by TCRdb. The rearrangement links TRBV12-3 or TRBV12-4 to TRBJ1-1. The CDR3 region is 12 residues in length, termini included. CDR3 residues: CASILGNTEAFF.

V gene TRBV29-1 combines with J gene TRBJ2-4; 12 positions match TRBD2. The J call may be in error: the DNA end matches TRBJ2-7 better. The CDR3 covers 13 residues. CDR1 SQVTM and CDR2 ANQGSEA come from the germline V gene. The CDR3 coding sequence is TGCAGCGTGAACGGACTAGCGGGAAACGAGCAGTACTTC. Its translation is CSVNGLAGNEQYF.

V and J are TRBV9 and TRBJ1-2, with D perhaps matching TRBD1 (6 bases). CDR1 is SGDLS and CDR2 is YYNGEE in the germline V gene. Trimming removed 0 bases at V and 3 bases at J, with 15 bases between. The CDR3 spans 16 residues. The chain's CDR3 is CASSVAVQGTDYGYTF. CDR3 coding DNA: TGTGCCAGCAGCGTAGCCGTACAGGGAACGGACTATGGCTACACCTTC.

Only one count was recorded for this clonotype. The J gene is TRBJ2-3, the V gene TRBV28; D unclear. Germline-derived CDR1 and CDR2 are MDHEN and SYDVKM. The CDR3 covers 13 residues. With 5 bases removed from V and 11 bases from J, the gap between germline ends came to 17 bases. The CDR3 coding sequence is TGTGCCAGCAGTCCCATATCCGGGTTAGGGCAGTATTTT. This translates into CASSPISGLGQYF.

This clonotype came up many times. V is TRBV7-9 and J is TRBJ2-1, with D uncertain. Germline V CDR1 and CDR2: SEHNR, FQNEAQ (reference sequence). Trimming removed 1 base at V and 6 bases at J, with 7 bases between. This CDR3 is 13 amino acids long. The CDR3 spells CASSLGAGNEQFF. CDR3 DNA: TGTGCCAGCAGCTTAGGGGCAGGCAATGAGCAGTTCTTC. Looking up the rest from reference TRBV7-9 and TRBJ2-1 gives the full variable domain: DTGVSQNPRHKITKRGQNVTFRCDPISEHNRLYWYRQTLGQGPEFLTYFQNEAQLEKSRLLSDRFSAERPKGSFSTLEIQRTEQGDSAMYLCASSLGAGNEQFFGPGTRLTVL.

This chain uses TRBV6-6 with TRBJ2-5, with 7 bases that match TRBD1. CDR3 length equals 13 residues. Germline assignment: CDR1 MNHNY and CDR2 SVGAGI (reference sequence). The trim removed 8 bases at V and 4 bases at J, leaving 7 bases unmatched. The CDR3 loop reads CASGRQGGETQYF. In nucleotides, the CDR3 is TGTGCCAGCGGAAGACAGGGTGGAGAGACCCAGTACTTC.

The chain carries TRBV11-3 and TRBJ2-7; 8 bases map to TRBD2. The CDR3 loop spans 16 amino acids. CDR1 and CDR2 (germline): SGHNT, YENEEA. V was clipped by 0 bases and J by 2 bases; unmatched bases: 6. The CDR3 DNA is TGTGCCAGCAGCTTAGAGGGGCTAGCGGGTGCCTACGAGCAGTACTTC. Protein product: CASSLEGLAGAYEQYF.

The chain recombines TRBV28 with TRBJ2-5; D may match TRBD1 or TRBD2 (5 bases each). Gene TRBJ2-7 matches the end of the DNA better, so the J call may be wrong. CDR1 and CDR2 from the germline V gene are MDHEN and SYDVKM. The CDR3 is 14 residues long. DNA for the CDR3: TGTGCCAGCAGTTTCAGGGCTAGCATCGACGAGCAGTACTTC. It codes for CASSFRASIDEQYF.

The chain has TRBV5-6 and TRBJ2-5; D is possibly TRBD1 (6 bases). This CDR3 has 14 residues. Germline loops: CDR1 SGHDT, CDR2 YYEEEE. V was clipped by 2 bases and J by 5 bases, with 13 bases between them. CDR3: CASSFYRAKETQYF. The CDR3 DNA follows: TGTGCCAGCAGCTTTTACAGGGCCAAGGAGACCCAGTACTTC.

This rearrangement joins TRBV19 to TRBJ2-5; no definite D call. Trimming stripped 3 bases from V and 2 bases from J, with 13 bases between. Germline CDR1 and CDR2: LNHDA and SQIVND (reference sequence). CDR3 length: 15 residues. CDR3 loop: CASSITRVDQETQYF. CDR3 coding DNA: TGTGCCAGTAGTATCACCCGGGTCGATCAAGAGACCCAGTACTTC.

V gene TRBV7-2 combines with J gene TRBJ1-2; TRBD1 aligns across 9 bases. Looked up from germline, CDR1 is SGHTA and CDR2 is FQGNSA. Germline trimming cut 5 bases from V and 8 bases from J; bases unmatched to any gene: 9. The CDR3 runs to 14 residues. The CDR3 nucleotides are TGTGCCAGCAGCCGAACCGGGACAGGGTCCGGCTACACCTTC. The encoded protein is CASSRTGTGSGYTF.

The chain has TRBV6-1 and TRBJ1-5; D unresolved. CDR3 length equals 12 residues. CDR1 and CDR2 from the germline V gene are MNHNS and SASEGT. The ends were cut back, 7 bases at V and 4 bases at J, with 8 bases in the middle. In nucleotides, the CDR3 is TGTGCCAGCACCGATTGGAATCAGCCCCAGCATTTT. Encoded protein: CASTDWNQPQHF.

Only a few counts were recorded for this clonotype. The chain links TRBV7-3 to TRBJ2-3, with 12 bases aligning to TRBD2. From germline, CDR1 is SGHTA and CDR2 FQGTGA. After removal of 5 bases from V and 6 bases from J, the junction contained 9 bases not matched to a gene. The CDR3 length is 16 residues. The CDR3 DNA follows: TGTGCCAGCAGCGAACTAGCGGGAGGCTCGAGGGATACGCAGTATTTT. It translates to CASSELAGGSRDTQYF.

This clonotype appeared a few times. The chain links TRBV20-1 to TRBJ2-1; the match to TRBD2 covers 9 bases. CDR1 and CDR2 (germline): DFQATT, SNEGSKA (reference sequence). V trimming: 7 bases; J trimming: 10 bases; junction bases outside the gene matches: 20. The CDR3 sequence is 16 residues long. The CDR3: CSGGTSGSHKRGEQFF. CDR3 sequence (DNA): TGCAGTGGGGGAACTAGCGGGTCCCATAAAAGGGGGGAGCAGTTCTTC.

For the CDR3, the DNA is TGTGCCAGCAGCCTCCGCCAGGACAGGGGAGGCAATCAGCCCCAGCATTTT. Residues: CASSLRQDRGGNQPQHF. This chain links TRBV7-6 with TRBJ1-5, with 9 bases lining up with TRBD1. In germline, CDR1 is SGHVS, CDR2 FNYEAQ. CDR3 length: 17 residues. V lost 5 bases and J lost 2; bases outside the gene matches: 10.

This clonotype was recorded a few times. The J gene is TRBJ2-7, the V gene TRBV20-1, with D possibly being TRBD2 (6 bases). Germline V CDR1 and CDR2: DFQATT, SNEGSKA (reference sequence). Trimming stripped 3 bases from V and 3 bases from J, with 18 bases between. The CDR3 has 15 amino acids. The CDR3 region has the DNA TGCAGTGCTAGGGCTCTAGCGACTCGTTTCTACGAGCAGTACTTC. Amino acids: CSARALATRFYEQYF.

This clonotype appeared a few times. The chain is built from TRBV27 and TRBJ1-2; D might be TRBD1 (5 bases). The CDR3 is 14 residues long. V was clipped by 4 bases and J by 1 base, with 10 bases between them. Germline CDR1 and CDR2: MNHEY and SMNVEV (reference sequence). In DNA form, the CDR3 reads TGTGCCAGCAGTTCGTCAGGGATTAACTATGGCTACACCTTC. Its translation: CASSSSGINYGYTF.

The J gene is TRBJ1-1, the V gene TRBV29-1; D is unclear. Germline assignment: CDR1 SQVTM and CDR2 ANQGSEA. Trimming stripped 3 bases from V and 1 base from J, with 6 bases between. This CDR3 has 12 residues. The CDR3 here is CSVDTWNTEAFF. The CDR3 nucleotides are TGCAGCGTTGATACGTGGAACACTGAAGCTTTCTTT.

V usage is TRBV11-2 and J usage is TRBJ2-1, with D perhaps matching TRBD2 (5 bases). There are 16 residues in the CDR3. From germline, CDR1 is SGHAT and CDR2 FQNNGV. V was shortened by 1 base and J by 4 bases, with 14 bases between the two germline ends. DNA for the CDR3: TGTGCCAGCAGCTTAGGTGTGGGCAGCGGATACAATGAGCAGTTCTTC. Translated, it gives CASSLGVGSGYNEQFF. The entire variable domain, with the rest obtained from reference TRBV11-2 and TRBJ2-1, is as follows: EAGVAQSPRYKIIEKRQSVAFWCNPISGHATLYWYQQILGQGPKLLIQFQNNGVVDDSQLPKDRFSAERLKGVDSTLKIQPAKLEDSAVYLCASSLGVGSGYNEQFFGPGTRLTVL.

V gene TRBV6-5 combines with J gene TRBJ2-5, with no clear D. CDR1 and CDR2 (germline): MNHEY, SVGAGI. V was pared by 2 bases and J by 3 bases, with 7 bases between. This CDR3 is 13 amino acids long. As DNA, the CDR3 is TGTGCCAGCAGTTACGTTGGAAAAGAGACCCAGTACTTC. Its protein product is CASSYVGKETQYF.

This clonotype was counted a single time. The V gene is TRBV7-9, the J gene TRBJ2-5; D is ambiguous. The end of the DNA aligns better with TRBJ2-1, so the J call may be wrong. This CDR3 region has 13 residues. CDR1 and CDR2 from the germline V gene are SEHNR and FQNEAQ (reference sequence). CDR3 sequence: CASSPPYPETQFF. The CDR3 nucleotides read TGTGCCAGCAGCCCCCCCTACCCAGAGACCCAGTTCTTC.

The V and J genes are TRBV30 and TRBJ1-1; tentatively, D is TRBD1 (6 bases). Germline CDR1 and CDR2: GTSNPN and SVGIG (reference sequence). The V end lost 2 bases, the J end lost 0 bases, and 10 bases lay between the germline ends. This CDR3 has 14 amino acids. CDR3 DNA: TGTGCCTGGAGTTTCACAGGGATGAACACTGAAGCTTTCTTT. It is translated as CAWSFTGMNTEAFF.

The V and J genes are TRBV9 and TRBJ2-5, with 13 bases aligning to TRBD2. The germline gives CDR1 SGDLS, CDR2 YYNGEE. The CDR3 is 15 amino acids. The V gene end was trimmed by 3 bases and the J gene end by 11 bases; junction bases not matched to a gene: 10. Written as DNA, the CDR3 is TGTGCCAGCAGCGACGGGACTAGCGGGGACAATGAGCAGTACTTC. Its translation: CASSDGTSGDNEQYF.

This clonotype has a handful of counts. V usage is TRBV13 and J usage is TRBJ2-6, with 7 bases fitting TRBD1. Looked up from germline, CDR1 is PRHDT and CDR2 is FYEKMQ (reference sequence). J gave up 12 bases and V 5 bases, and 16 bases lay outside the gene matches. The CDR3 is 16 amino acids. CDR3 amino acids: CASSHNHGQVSSVLTF. The CDR3 nucleotides read TGTGCCAGCAGCCACAACCATGGACAGGTATCATCCGTCCTGACTTTC.

This chain links TRBV20-1 with TRBJ2-7; 7 nucleotides agree with TRBD1. This CDR3 contains 14 residues. V shed 3 bases and J 4 bases; nucleotides not matched to a gene: 9. Germline-derived CDR1 and CDR2 are DFQATT and SNEGSKA (reference sequence). The CDR3 DNA follows: TGCAGTGCTAGGAGCAGGGACAGCCCTTACGAGCAGTACTTC. This translates into CSARSRDSPYEQYF.